The 18 T cell receptor beta chains presented below share a single source sample, sequenced in a study of OX40 agonist ivuxolimab in advanced cancers. TCRdb keeps only in-frame clones here, not all; method: immunoSEQ multiplex PCR. The data show some 80,000 clones, around 80% seen once. The input for sequencing was CD4+ or CD8+ T cells sorted from blood, taken in a trial of the OX40 agonist ivuxolimab. All receptors come from an adult with an advanced solid tumor such as melanoma, head and neck, liver or kidney cancer.

The chain is built from TRBV28 and TRBJ1-3; D not certain. The CDR3 totals 14 residues. Germline lookup yields CDR1 MDHEN and CDR2 SYDVKM. V was clipped by 9 bases and J by 4 bases, with 16 bases between them. The CDR3 is CASKPGAQGNTIYF. The CDR3 nucleotides read TGTGCCAGTAAGCCTGGTGCCCAGGGAAACACCATATATTTT.

This clone was seen just once. The J gene is TRBJ2-1, the V gene TRBV10-2, with 9 bases aligning to TRBD2. This CDR3 comprises 13 residues. The ends lost 6 bases at V and 10 bases at J; junction bases unmatched: 7. Germline V gene sequence: CDR1 WSHSY, CDR2 SAAADI. CDR3 in amino acids: CASSAGGRREQFF. DNA of the CDR3: TGCGCCAGCAGCGCGGGGGGGCGTCGCGAGCAGTTCTTC.

V is TRBV10-3 and J is TRBJ2-3, with no clear D. CDR1 ENHRY and CDR2 SYGVKD come from the germline V gene. The CDR3 totals 14 residues. Trimming removed 4 bases from V and 0 bases from J, with 8 bases in between. CDR3 sequence (DNA): TGTGCCATCAGTGCCCCGACTAGCACAGATACGCAGTATTTT. This encodes CAISAPTSTDTQYF.

The CDR3 coding sequence is TGTGCCAGCAGCTCTACTAGCGGGAGTATTGAGCAGTTCTTC. Its translation is CASSSTSGSIEQFF. This sequence joins TRBV11-2 and TRBJ2-1; 11 bases line up with TRBD2. The CDR3 extends over 14 amino acids. V lost 4 bases to trimming and J lost 9 bases; unmatched junction nucleotides: 5. Germline V gene data show CDR1 as SGHAT and CDR2 as FQNNGV.

The V gene is TRBV11-2, the J gene TRBJ2-4; tentative D call: TRBD2 (6 bases). Germline V gene data show CDR1 as SGHAT and CDR2 as FQNNGV. The CDR3 consists of 15 residues. Trimming left V 5 bases short and J 6 bases short, with 17 bases between. Written as DNA, the CDR3 is TGTGCCAGCAGCCCAAGCCGGCTAGCGTCAAACATTCAGTACTTC. This codes for CASSPSRLASNIQYF.

V usage is TRBV20-1 and J usage is TRBJ1-2; D is uncertain. The CDR3 consists of 11 residues. Trimming pared 0 bases from V and 4 bases from J, leaving 3 bases between. Germline V gene lookup returns CDR1 DFQATT and CDR2 SNEGSKA (reference sequence). CDR3 nucleotide sequence: TGCAGTGCTAGAGATATCTATGGCTACACCTTC. This translates into CSARDIYGYTF.

The chain recombines TRBV9 with TRBJ2-1, with TRBD1 as a possible D gene (5 bases). The CDR3 length is 20 residues. The V gene lost 4 bases and the J gene lost 10 bases, with 36 bases spanning the gap. Looked up from germline, CDR1 is SGDLS and CDR2 is YYNGEE. The CDR3: CASSPTAVGADFIWGREQFF. In nucleotides, the CDR3 is TGTGCCAGCAGCCCAACCGCCGTAGGGGCAGATTTCATTTGGGGCCGCGAGCAGTTCTTC. The entire variable domain, with the rest obtained from reference TRBV9 and TRBJ2-1, is as follows: DSGVTQTPKHLITATGQRVTLRCSPRSGDLSVYWYQQSLDQGLQFLIQYYNGEERAKGNILERFSAQQFPDLHSELNLSSLELGDSALYFCASSPTAVGADFIWGREQFFGPGTRLTVL.

This chain connects TRBV4-1 to TRBJ1-4, with D perhaps TRBD1 (6 bases). The germline CDR1 and CDR2 sequences are MGHRA and YSYEKL. Trimming left V 1 base short and J 7 bases short, with 13 bases between. The CDR3 is 15 residues long. CDR3 protein: CASSQGQRGGEKLFF. The CDR3, as DNA: TGCGCCAGCAGCCAAGGGCAGCGAGGGGGTGAAAAACTGTTTTTT.

This rearrangement joins TRBV11-3 to TRBJ2-2; D is undetermined. CDR1 is SGHNT, CDR2 YENEEA, per germline. The V gene lost 4 bases and the J gene lost 2 bases, with 8 bases spanning the gap. This CDR3 is 14 amino acids long. CDR3 in amino acids: CASSSRSNTGELFF. DNA of the CDR3: TGTGCCAGCAGCTCCCGCAGCAACACCGGGGAGCTGTTTTTT. Full variable domain (remainder filled in from reference TRBV11-3 and TRBJ2-2): EAGVVQSPRYKIIEKKQPVAFWCNPISGHNTLYWYLQNLGQGPELLIRYENEEAVDDSQLPKDRFSAERLKGVDSTLKIQPAELGDSAVYLCASSSRSNTGELFFGEGSRLTVL.

The rearrangement uses TRBV5-1 and TRBJ2-5, with D unclear. The CDR3 is 12 residues long. V lost 3 bases to trimming and J lost 5 bases, with 8 bases between them. Germline CDR1 SGHRS, CDR2 YFSETQ. The CDR3 nucleotides read TGCGCCAGCAGCTCCACCTGGGAGACCCAGTACTTC. Translated, it gives CASSSTWETQYF.

The V gene is TRBV5-1, the J gene TRBJ1-1; D unresolved. Trimming removed 0 bases at V and 3 bases at J, with 12 bases between. The CDR3 loop spans 15 amino acids. Germline loops: CDR1 SGHRS, CDR2 YFSETQ. CDR3 residues: CASSLVSGGHTEAFF. In nucleotides, the CDR3 is TGCGCCAGCAGCTTGGTCTCGGGCGGACACACTGAAGCTTTCTTT.

This chain connects TRBV28 to TRBJ2-3; no definite D call. The CDR3 has 12 amino acids. Trimming took 5 bases from V and 1 from J, leaving 4 bases between them. Per germline, CDR1 MDHEN and CDR2 SYDVKM. The CDR3 loop reads CASSGGTDTQYF. The CDR3 DNA reads TGTGCCAGCAGTGGAGGCACAGATACGCAGTATTTT.

The chain carries TRBV11-2 and TRBJ2-3; 10 bases are a match to TRBD1. Looked up from germline, CDR1 is SGHAT and CDR2 is FQNNGV. The CDR3 has 13 residues. The trim removed 7 bases at V and 4 bases at J, leaving 2 bases unmatched. The DNA for the CDR3 is TGTGCCAGCAAGACAGGGGGCGCAGATACGCAGTATTTT. It codes for CASKTGGADTQYF.

The rearrangement joins TRBV2 to TRBJ2-1, with TRBD1 matching over 9 bases. The CDR3 has 13 amino acids. The germline V gene encodes CDR1 SNHLY and CDR2 FYNNEI. Trimming cost V 5 bases and J 9 bases; bases outside gene matches: 5. In DNA form, the CDR3 reads TGTGCCAGCAGTAAACAGGGGGCTTTTGAGCAGTTCTTC. Its translation: CASSKQGAFEQFF.

This clone was seen only a few times. V gene TRBV27 combines with J gene TRBJ1-5; the D gene is possibly TRBD1 (5 bases). The CDR3 sequence is 14 residues long. With 4 bases removed from V and 5 bases from J, the gap between germline ends came to 12 bases. Germline V gene sequence: CDR1 MNHEY, CDR2 SMNVEV (reference sequence). The DNA of the CDR3 is TGTGCCAGCAGTTCGGCCAGGGTGGATCAGCCCCAGCATTTT. Its protein is CASSSARVDQPQHF.

The J gene is TRBJ1-1, the V gene TRBV19; 7 positions match TRBD1. The J segment lost 0 bases and the V segment lost 7 bases, leaving 5 bases of the junction unmatched. This CDR3 spans 14 amino acids. Germline V lookup: CDR1 LNHDA, CDR2 SQIVND (reference sequence). This chain's CDR3 is CASTLGTVNTEAFF. In DNA, the CDR3 is TGTGCCAGTACCCTTGGGACAGTGAACACTGAAGCTTTCTTT.

The chain recombines TRBV28 with TRBJ1-4; the match to TRBD1 covers 8 bases. From germline, CDR1 is MDHEN and CDR2 SYDVKM. V was clipped by 3 bases and J by 7 bases; unmatched bases: 7. The CDR3 is 15 amino acids. DNA of the CDR3: TGTGCCAGCAGTTTGACAGGGGCGGAATTTGAAAAACTGTTTTTT. This codes for CASSLTGAEFEKLFF.

V gene TRBV5-4 combines with J gene TRBJ1-4; D is perhaps TRBD1 (5 bases). CDR1 is SGHNT and CDR2 is YYREEE in the germline V gene (reference sequence). With 4 bases removed from V and 6 bases from J, the gap between germline ends came to 13 bases. The CDR3 length is 14 residues. Written as DNA, the CDR3 is TGTGCCAGCAGCCGGGACGGCGGAGATGAAAAACTGTTTTTT. Translation gives CASSRDGGDEKLFF.